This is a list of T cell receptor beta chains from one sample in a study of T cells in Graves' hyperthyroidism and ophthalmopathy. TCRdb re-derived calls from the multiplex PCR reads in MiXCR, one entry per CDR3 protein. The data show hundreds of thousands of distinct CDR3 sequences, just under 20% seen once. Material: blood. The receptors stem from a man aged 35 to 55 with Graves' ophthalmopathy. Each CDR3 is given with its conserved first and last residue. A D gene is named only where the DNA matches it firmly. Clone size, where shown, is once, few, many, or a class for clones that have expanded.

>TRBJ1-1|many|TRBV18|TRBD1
TGTGCCGGCTCACCACCGATAGACAGGGGAGCTTTCTTT
CAGSPPIDRGAFF
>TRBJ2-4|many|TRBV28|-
TGTGCCAGCAGTTCAGGGGGGGCGGGAGACATAAACATTCAGTACTTC
CASSSGGAGDINIQYF
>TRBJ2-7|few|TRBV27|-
TGTGCCAGCAGACCCTTCGGAGTCTCCCCCTACGAGCAGTGCTTC
CASRPFGVSPYEQCF
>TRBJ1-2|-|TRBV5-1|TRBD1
TGCGCCAGCAGCTCGCAGGGGGGGAGCGGAGGCTACACCTTC
CASSSQGGSGGYTF
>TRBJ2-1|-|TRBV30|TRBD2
TGTGCCTGGAAGGCTAGCGGGGTACGAAATGAGCAGTTCTTC
CAWKASGVRNEQFF
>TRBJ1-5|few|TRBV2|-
TGTGCCAGCCGCCTCGGGGCATATAGCAATCAGCCCCAGCATTTT
CASRLGAYSNQPQHF
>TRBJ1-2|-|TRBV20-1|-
TGCAGTGCTCAATCCCACGGACAGTCTAACTATGGCTACACCTTC
CSAQSHGQSNYGYTF
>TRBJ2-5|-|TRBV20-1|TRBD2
TGCAGTGCTAGAGAGCCTAGCGGGAGTAGGAAGACCCAGTACTTC
CSAREPSGSRKTQYF
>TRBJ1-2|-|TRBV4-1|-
TGCGCCAGCAGCCACCCCAGCGTGAGGGGGAACTCTGGCTACACCTTC
CASSHPSVRGNSGYTF
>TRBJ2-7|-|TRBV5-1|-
TGCGCCAGCAGCTTGGCCCCGCTAGCGCGGGAGCAGTACTTC
CASSLAPLAREQYF
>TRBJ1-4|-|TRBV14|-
TGTGCCAGCAGCCAAGATCTTGGGGACGGGGTCGAAAAACTGTTTTTT
CASSQDLGDGVEKLFF
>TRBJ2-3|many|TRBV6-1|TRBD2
TGTGCCAGCAGTCGACAGGCGGTAATAGCGGGGGTGTACACAGATACGCAGTATTTT
CASSRQAVIAGVYTDTQYF
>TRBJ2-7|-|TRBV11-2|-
TGTGCCAGCAGCTTGGAGTCAGGCGAGCAGTACTTC
CASSLESGEQYF
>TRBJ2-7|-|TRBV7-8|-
TGTGCCAGCAGCTTGGTACGAAGCCCCAGCATTGCCGAGCAGTACTTC
CASSLVRSPSIAEQYF
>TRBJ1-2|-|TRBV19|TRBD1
TGTGCCAGTAGTGACAGGGGGCGCGGCTATGGCTACACCTTC
CASSDRGRGYGYTF
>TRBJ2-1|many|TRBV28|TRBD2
TGTGCCAGCAGTTGGACTAGGGACGCCTACAATGAGCAGTTCTTC
CASSWTRDAYNEQFF
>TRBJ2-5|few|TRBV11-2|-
TGTGCCAGCAGCCTAAGAGGGGGAGTGGGCGAGACCCAGTACTTC
CASSLRGGVGETQYF
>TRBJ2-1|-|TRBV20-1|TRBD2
TGCAGTGCTAGAACCCCGGGACTAGTGGGAGTTAATGAGCAGTTCTTC
CSARTPGLVGVNEQFF
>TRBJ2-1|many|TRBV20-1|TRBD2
TGCAGTGCTAGAGTTTACCTCAAACGGACTAGCGGCGAGAGGGATGAGCAGTTCTTC
CSARVYLKRTSGERDEQFF
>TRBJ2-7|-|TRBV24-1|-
TGTGCCACCAGTGACGCCGGGACAAACCACGAGCAGTACTTC
CATSDAGTNHEQYF
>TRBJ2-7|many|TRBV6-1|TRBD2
TGTGCCAGCAGAACGGGGGACTATGCCTACGAGCAGTACTTC
CASRTGDYAYEQYF
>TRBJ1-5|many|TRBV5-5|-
TGTGCCAGCAGCTTGGTTCCAGGGGCCCACAGGCAGCCCCAGCATTTT
CASSLVPGAHRQPQHF
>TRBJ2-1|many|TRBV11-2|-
TGTGCCAGCAGCTTAGCTGGGCTAGCGTCCACCTACAATGAGCAGTTCTTC
CASSLAGLASTYNEQFF
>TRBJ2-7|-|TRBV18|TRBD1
TGTGCCAGCTCCCGAAGACAGGGGAATTCCTACGAGCAGTACTTC
CASSRRQGNSYEQYF
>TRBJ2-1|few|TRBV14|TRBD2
TGTGCCAGCAGCCAAGGACTAGCGAGCAATGAGCAGTTCTTC
CASSQGLASNEQFF
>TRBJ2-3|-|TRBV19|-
TGTGCCAGCAGTATCCTAGCTGCTAGCACAGATACGCAGTATTTT
CASSILAASTDTQYF
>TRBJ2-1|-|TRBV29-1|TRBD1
TGCAGCGTAGTTGGACAGGTCAAAGCCTCCTACAATGAGCAGTTCTTC
CSVVGQVKASYNEQFF
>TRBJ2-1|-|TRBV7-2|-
TGTGCCAGCAGCTTCCAAGCCGGGCCCCGGGATAATGAGCAGTTCTTC
CASSFQAGPRDNEQFF
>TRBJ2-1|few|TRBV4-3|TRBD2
TGCGCCAGCAGCCTCGAACTAGCGGGAGGGTACTACAATGAGCAGTTCTTC
CASSLELAGGYYNEQFF
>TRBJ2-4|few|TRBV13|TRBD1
TGTGCCAGCAGCAGACGGGACAGCCTAAACATTCAGTACTTC
CASSRRDSLNIQYF
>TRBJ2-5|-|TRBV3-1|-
TGTGCCAGCAGCCTCGGGAGTCCCCCGGACTTC
CASSLGSPPDF
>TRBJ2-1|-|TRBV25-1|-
TGTGCCAGCAGTGAAGGCTGGTCGTCCACGAATGAGCAGTTCTTC
CASSEGWSSTNEQFF
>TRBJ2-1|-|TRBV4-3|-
TGCGCCAGCAGCCAGGGGGGGCTCATCCGCTCCTGCAATGAGCAGTTCTTC
CASSQGGLIRSCNEQFF
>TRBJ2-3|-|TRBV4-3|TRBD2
TGCGCCAGCCGGGGGGTGAGCGGGACCACAGATACGCAGTATTTT
CASRGVSGTTDTQYF
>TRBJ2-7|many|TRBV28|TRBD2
TGTGCCAGCAGGCCCTTGATACTAGCGGGAGTGTACGAGCAGTACTTC
CASRPLILAGVYEQYF
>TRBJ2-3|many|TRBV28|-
TGTGCCAGCAATGGGTGGGACCTTACAGATACGCAGTATTTT
CASNGWDLTDTQYF
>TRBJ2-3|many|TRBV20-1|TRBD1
TGCAGTGCTAGGAACTTCCGGGACAGGGAGGCAGATACGCAGTATTTT
CSARNFRDREADTQYF
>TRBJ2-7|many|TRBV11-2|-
TGTGCCAGCAGCTTACGGCTAGGAGGCGAGCAGTACTTC
CASSLRLGGEQYF
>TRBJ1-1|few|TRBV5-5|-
TGTGCCAGCAGCACCTCGACAGTGGCGAACACTGAAGCTTTCTTT
CASSTSTVANTEAFF
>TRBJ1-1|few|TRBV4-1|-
TGCGCCAGCAGCCGTGAGGGGTCTAGGGCTGAAGCTTTCTTT
CASSREGSRAEAFF
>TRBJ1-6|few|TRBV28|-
TGTGCCAGCAGCCCAGGGTTGTATTCACCCCTCCACTTT
CASSPGLYSPLHF
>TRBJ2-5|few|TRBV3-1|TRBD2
TGTGCCAGCAGCCCGGGACTAGCGGTACAAGAGACCCAGTACTTC
CASSPGLAVQETQYF
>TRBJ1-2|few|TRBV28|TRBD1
TGTGCCAGCCTTATCGGACAGGGGAATGGCTACACCTTC
CASLIGQGNGYTF
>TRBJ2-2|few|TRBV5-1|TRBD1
TGCGCCAGCAGCTTGGAGGGGGCCCCGGTTGGCGGGGAGCTGTTTTTT
CASSLEGAPVGGELFF
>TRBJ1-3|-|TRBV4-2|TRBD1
TGTGCCAGCAGCCAAGGAGGGACAGGTGGGGGAAACACCATATATTTT
CASSQGGTGGGNTIYF
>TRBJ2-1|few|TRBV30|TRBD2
TGTGCCTGGACTACTAGCGGGATACACAATGAGCAGTTCTTC
CAWTTSGIHNEQFF
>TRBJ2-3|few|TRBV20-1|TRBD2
TGCAGTGCTAGAGATTTATGGCTAGCGGGGGGAAGCACAGATACGCAGTATTTT
CSARDLWLAGGSTDTQYF
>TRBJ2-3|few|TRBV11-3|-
TGTGCCAGCAGTCCGGCCACCCCAGATACGCAGTATTTT
CASSPATPDTQYF
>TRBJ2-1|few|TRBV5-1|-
TGCGCCAGCAGCTTGGGCCGGCCAGGTCAACCGCAGTTCTTC
CASSLGRPGQPQFF
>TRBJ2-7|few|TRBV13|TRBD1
TGTGCCAGCAAAATTCGGGACAGGGACTACTACGAGCAGTACTTC
CASKIRDRDYYEQYF
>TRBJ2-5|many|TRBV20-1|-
TGCAGTGCTAGGCCATACGGGGGGCCAGAGACCCAGTACTTC
CSARPYGGPETQYF
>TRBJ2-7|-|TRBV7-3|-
TGTGCCAGCAGCCCTGGACTCCTCTTCGCCTACGAGCAGTACTTC
CASSPGLLFAYEQYF
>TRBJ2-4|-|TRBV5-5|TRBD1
TGTGCCAGCAGCTACAGGCAGCCGGGACAGGGGGAAAACATTCAGTACTTC
CASSYRQPGQGENIQYF
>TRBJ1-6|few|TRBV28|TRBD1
TGTGCCAGCAGTCCCGAGGACAGGCGGAATTCACCCCTCCACTTT
CASSPEDRRNSPLHF
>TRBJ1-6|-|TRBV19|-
TGTGCCAGTAGCAACAGGGACAATTCACCCCTCCACTTT
CASSNRDNSPLHF
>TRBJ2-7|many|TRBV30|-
TGTGCCTGCCCTCGAGAGGGGAACTCCTACGAGCAGTACTTC
CACPREGNSYEQYF
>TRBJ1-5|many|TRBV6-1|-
TGTGCCAGCAGTCTCGGCGGGGAAGGCGGGGGGAACCAGCCCCAGCATTTT
CASSLGGEGGGNQPQHF